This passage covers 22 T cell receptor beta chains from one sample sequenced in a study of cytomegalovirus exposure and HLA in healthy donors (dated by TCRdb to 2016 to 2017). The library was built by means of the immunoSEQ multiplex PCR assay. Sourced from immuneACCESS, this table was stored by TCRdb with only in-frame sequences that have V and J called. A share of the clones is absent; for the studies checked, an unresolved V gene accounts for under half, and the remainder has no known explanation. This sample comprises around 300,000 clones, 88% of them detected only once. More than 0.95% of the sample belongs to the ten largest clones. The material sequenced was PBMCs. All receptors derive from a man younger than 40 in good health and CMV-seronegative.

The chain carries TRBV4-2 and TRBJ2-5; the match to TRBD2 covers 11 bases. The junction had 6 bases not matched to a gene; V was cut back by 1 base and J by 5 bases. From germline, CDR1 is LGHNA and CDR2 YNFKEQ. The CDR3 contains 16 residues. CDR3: CASSQGIAGGQETQYF. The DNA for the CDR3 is TGTGCCAGCAGCCAAGGTATAGCGGGGGGGCAGGAGACCCAGTACTTC.

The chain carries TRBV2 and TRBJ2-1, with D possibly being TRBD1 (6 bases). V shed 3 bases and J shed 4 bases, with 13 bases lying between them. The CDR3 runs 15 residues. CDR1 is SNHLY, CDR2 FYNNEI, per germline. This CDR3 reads CASSDETGEYNEQFF. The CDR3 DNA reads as TGTGCCAGCAGTGACGAGACAGGAGAATACAATGAGCAGTTCTTC.

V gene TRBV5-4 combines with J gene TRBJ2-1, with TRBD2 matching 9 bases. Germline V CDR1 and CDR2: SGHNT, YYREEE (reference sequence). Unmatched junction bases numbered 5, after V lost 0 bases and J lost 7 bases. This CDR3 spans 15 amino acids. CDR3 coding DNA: TGTGCCAGCAGCTTGGAAATAGCGGGGGCGAATGAGCAGTTCTTC. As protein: CASSLEIAGANEQFF.

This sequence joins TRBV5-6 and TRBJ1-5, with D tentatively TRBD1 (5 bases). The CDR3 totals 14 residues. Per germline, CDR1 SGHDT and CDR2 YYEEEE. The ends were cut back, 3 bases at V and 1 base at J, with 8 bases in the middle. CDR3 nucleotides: TGTGCCAGCAGCTGGCGGGGGAGCAATCAGCCCCAGCATTTT. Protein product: CASSWRGSNQPQHF.

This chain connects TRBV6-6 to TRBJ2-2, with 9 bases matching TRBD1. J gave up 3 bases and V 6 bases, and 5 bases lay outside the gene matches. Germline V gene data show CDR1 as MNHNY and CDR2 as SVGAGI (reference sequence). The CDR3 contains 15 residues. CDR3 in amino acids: CASREGQGDTGELFF. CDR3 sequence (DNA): TGTGCCAGCAGGGAGGGACAGGGTGACACCGGGGAGCTGTTTTTT.

The chain's CDR3 is CATSRGRTDNYGYTF. Here the CDR3 DNA reads TGTGCCACCAGCAGAGGCCGGACAGACAACTATGGCTACACCTTC. The V and J genes are TRBV15 and TRBJ1-2; weak D call: TRBD1 (6 bases). The germline CDR1 and CDR2 sequences are LNHNV and YYDKDF (reference sequence). This CDR3 has 15 residues. V gave up 1 base and J gave up 2 bases, with 11 bases separating them. Full variable domain (outside the CDR3, taken from reference TRBV15 and TRBJ1-2): DAMVIQNPRYQVTQFGKPVTLSCSQTLNHNVMYWYQQKSSQAPKLLFHYYDKDFNNEADTPDNFQSRRPNTSFCFLDIRSPGLGDTAMYLCATSRGRTDNYGYTFGSGTRLTVV.

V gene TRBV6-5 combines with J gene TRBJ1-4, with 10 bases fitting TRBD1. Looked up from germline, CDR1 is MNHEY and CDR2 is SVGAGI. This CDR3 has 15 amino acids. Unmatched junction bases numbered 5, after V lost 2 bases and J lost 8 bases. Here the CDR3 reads CASSYRGTGEEKLFF. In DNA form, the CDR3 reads TGTGCCAGCAGTTACAGGGGGACAGGGGAAGAAAAACTGTTTTTT.

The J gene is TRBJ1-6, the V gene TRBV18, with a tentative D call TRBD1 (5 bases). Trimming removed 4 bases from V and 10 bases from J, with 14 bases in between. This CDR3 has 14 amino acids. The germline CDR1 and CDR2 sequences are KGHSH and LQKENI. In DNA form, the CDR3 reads TGTGCCAGCTCACTATTTAGGGGCGACTCACCCCTCCACTTT. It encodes CASSLFRGDSPLHF.

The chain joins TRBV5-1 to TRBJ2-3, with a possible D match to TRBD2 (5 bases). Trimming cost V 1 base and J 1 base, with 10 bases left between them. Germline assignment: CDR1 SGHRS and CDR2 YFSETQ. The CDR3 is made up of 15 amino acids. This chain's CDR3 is CASSLSGFGTDTQYF. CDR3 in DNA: TGCGCCAGCAGCTTGTCGGGGTTCGGCACAGATACGCAGTATTTT. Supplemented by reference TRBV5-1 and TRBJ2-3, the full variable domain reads KAGVTQTPRYLIKTRGQQVTLSCSPISGHRSVSWYQQTPGQGLQFLFEYFSETQRNKGNFPGRFSGRQFSNSRSEMNVSTLELGDSALYLCASSLSGFGTDTQYFGPGTRLTVL.

The CDR3 coding sequence is TGTGCCAGCAGCTTAAATCGAGAGTTTAAGAACACTGAAGCTTTCTTT. Protein: CASSLNREFKNTEAFF. The V call is TRBV7-9, the J call TRBJ1-1; D uncertain. In germline, CDR1 is SEHNR, CDR2 FQNEAQ (reference sequence). CDR3 length: 16 residues. V dropped 2 bases and J dropped 1 base, with 14 bases sitting between them.

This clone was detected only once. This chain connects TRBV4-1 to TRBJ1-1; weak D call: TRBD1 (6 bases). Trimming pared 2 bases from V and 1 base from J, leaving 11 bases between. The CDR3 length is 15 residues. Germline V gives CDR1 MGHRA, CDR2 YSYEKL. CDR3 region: CASSQWDTQNTEAFF. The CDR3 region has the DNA TGCGCCAGCAGCCAATGGGACACGCAGAACACTGAAGCTTTCTTT.

The CDR3: CASSEKLAGVTDTQYF. CDR3 in DNA: TGTGCCAGCAGTGAGAAACTAGCGGGGGTTACAGATACGCAGTATTTT. The chain uses TRBV6-1 and TRBJ2-3, with 11 bases fitting TRBD2. Looked up from germline, CDR1 is MNHNS and CDR2 is SASEGT. The V and J ends lost 3 bases and 3 bases, in that order; junction bases with no gene match: 5. This CDR3 region has 16 residues.

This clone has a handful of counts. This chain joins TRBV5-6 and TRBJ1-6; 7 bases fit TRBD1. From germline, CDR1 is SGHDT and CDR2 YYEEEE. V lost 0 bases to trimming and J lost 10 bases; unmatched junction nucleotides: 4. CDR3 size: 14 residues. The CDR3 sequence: CASSLAGGRSPLHF. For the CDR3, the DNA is TGTGCCAGCAGCTTGGCAGGGGGACGATCACCCCTCCACTTT.

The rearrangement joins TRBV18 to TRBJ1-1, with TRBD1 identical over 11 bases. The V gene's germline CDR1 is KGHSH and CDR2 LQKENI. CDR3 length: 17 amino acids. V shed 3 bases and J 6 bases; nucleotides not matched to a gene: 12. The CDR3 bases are TGTGCCAGCTCACCGCGCACCTCCGGGACAGGGGGATCTGAAGCTTTCTTT. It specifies CASSPRTSGTGGSEAFF.

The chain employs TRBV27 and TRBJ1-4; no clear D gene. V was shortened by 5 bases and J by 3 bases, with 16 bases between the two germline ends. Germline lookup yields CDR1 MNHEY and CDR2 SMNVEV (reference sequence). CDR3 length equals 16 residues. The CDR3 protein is CASSPSVRSANEKLFF. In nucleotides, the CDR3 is TGTGCCAGCAGTCCTTCGGTGCGGAGCGCTAATGAAAAACTGTTTTTT.

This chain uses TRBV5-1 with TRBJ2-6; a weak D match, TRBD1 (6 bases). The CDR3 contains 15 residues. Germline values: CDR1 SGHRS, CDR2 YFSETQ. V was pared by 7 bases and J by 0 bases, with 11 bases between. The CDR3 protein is CASRGHSSGANVLTF. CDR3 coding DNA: TGCGCCAGCCGGGGACATTCCTCTGGGGCCAACGTCCTGACTTTC.

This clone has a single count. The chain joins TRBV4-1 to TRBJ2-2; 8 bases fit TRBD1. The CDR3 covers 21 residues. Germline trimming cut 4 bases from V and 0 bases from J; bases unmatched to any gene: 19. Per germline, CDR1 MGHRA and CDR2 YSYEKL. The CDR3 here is CASSPQGAPLADHPNTGELFF. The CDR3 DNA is TGCGCCAGCAGCCCCCAGGGGGCACCTCTTGCCGACCACCCGAACACCGGGGAGCTGTTTTTT.

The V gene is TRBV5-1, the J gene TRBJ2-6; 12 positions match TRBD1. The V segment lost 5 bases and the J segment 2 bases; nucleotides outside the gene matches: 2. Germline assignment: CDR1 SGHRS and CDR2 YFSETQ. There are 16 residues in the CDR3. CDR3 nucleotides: TGCGCCAGCAGGGGACAGGGGGCGGCTGGGGCCAACGTCCTGACTTTC. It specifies CASRGQGAAGANVLTF.

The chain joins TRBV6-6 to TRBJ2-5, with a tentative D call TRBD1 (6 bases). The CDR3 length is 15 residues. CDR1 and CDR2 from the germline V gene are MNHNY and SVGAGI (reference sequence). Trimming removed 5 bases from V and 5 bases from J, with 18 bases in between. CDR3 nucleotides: TGTGCCAGCAGTGGGGTGGTCAGGGGCCGGGAGACCCAGTACTTC. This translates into CASSGVVRGRETQYF.

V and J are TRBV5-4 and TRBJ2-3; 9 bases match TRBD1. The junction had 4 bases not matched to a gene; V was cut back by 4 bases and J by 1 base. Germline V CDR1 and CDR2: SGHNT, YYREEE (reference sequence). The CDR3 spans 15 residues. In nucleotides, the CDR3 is TGTGCCAGCAGCATGTGGACAGGGGGCACAGATACGCAGTATTTT. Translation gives CASSMWTGGTDTQYF. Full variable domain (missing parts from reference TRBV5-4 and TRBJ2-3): ETGVTQSPTHLIKTRGQQVTLRCSSQSGHNTVSWYQQALGQGPQFIFQYYREEENGRGNFPPRFSGLQFPNYSSELNVNALELDDSALYLCASSMWTGGTDTQYFGPGTRLTVL.

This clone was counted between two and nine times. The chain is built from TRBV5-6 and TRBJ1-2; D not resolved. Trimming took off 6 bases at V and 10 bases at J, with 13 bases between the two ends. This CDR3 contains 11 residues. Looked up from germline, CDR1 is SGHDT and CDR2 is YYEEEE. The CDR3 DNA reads TGTGCCAGCATATCGTACGGTGTCTACACCTTC. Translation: CASISYGVYTF.

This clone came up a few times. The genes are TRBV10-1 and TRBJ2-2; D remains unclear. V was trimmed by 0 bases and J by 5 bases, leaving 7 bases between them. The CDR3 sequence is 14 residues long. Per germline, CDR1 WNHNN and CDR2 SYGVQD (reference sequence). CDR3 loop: CASSESEETGELFF. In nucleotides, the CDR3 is TGCGCCAGCAGTGAGTCCGAGGAAACCGGGGAGCTGTTTTTT.